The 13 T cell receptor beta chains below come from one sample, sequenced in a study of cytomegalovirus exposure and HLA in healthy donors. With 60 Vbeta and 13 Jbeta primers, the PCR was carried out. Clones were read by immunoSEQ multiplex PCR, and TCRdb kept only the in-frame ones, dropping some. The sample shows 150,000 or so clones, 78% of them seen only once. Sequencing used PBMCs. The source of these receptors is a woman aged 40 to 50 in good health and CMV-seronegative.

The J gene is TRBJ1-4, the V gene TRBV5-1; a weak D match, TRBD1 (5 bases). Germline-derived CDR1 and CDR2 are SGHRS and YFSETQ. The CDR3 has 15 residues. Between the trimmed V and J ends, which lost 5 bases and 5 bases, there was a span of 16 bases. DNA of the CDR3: TGCGCCAGCAGGCAACGAATACAGGAAAATGAAAAACTGTTTTTT. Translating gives CASRQRIQENEKLFF.

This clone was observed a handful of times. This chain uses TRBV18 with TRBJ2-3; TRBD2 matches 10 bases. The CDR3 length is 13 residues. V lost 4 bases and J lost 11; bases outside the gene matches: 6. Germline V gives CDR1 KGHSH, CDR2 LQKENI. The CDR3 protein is CASSQAGGPKQYF. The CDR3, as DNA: TGTGCCAGCTCACAAGCGGGGGGGCCGAAGCAGTATTTT.

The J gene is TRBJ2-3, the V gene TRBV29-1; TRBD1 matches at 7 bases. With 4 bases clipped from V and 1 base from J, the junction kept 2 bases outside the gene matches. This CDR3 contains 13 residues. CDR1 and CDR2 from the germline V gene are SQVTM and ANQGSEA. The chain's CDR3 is CSVAQGGTDTQYF. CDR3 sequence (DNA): TGCAGCGTTGCGCAGGGGGGCACAGATACGCAGTATTTT.

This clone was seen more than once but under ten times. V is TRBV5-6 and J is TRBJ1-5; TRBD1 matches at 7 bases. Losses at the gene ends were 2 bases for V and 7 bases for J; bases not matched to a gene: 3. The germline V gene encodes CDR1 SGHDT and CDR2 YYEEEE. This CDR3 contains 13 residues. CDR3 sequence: CASSLGGWQPQHF. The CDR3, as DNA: TGTGCCAGCAGCTTAGGGGGCTGGCAGCCCCAGCATTTT.

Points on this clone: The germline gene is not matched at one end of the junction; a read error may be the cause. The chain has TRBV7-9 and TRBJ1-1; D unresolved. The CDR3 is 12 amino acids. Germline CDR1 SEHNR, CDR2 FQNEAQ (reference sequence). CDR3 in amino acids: CSSSSGGVKAFF. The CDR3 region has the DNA TGTTCCAGCAGCTCCGGCGGGGTTAAAGCTTTCTTT.

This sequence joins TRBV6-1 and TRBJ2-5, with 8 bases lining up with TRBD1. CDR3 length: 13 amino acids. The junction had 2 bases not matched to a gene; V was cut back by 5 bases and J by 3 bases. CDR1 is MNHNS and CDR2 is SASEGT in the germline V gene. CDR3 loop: CASSLDREETQYF. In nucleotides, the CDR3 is TGTGCCAGCAGTCTGGACAGGGAAGAGACCCAGTACTTC.

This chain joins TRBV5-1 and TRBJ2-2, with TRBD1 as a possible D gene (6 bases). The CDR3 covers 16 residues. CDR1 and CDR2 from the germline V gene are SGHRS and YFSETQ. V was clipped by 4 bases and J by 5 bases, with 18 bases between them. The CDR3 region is CASSHEAGVRTGELFF. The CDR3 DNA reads TGCGCCAGCAGCCACGAAGCAGGGGTGAGGACCGGGGAGCTGTTTTTT.

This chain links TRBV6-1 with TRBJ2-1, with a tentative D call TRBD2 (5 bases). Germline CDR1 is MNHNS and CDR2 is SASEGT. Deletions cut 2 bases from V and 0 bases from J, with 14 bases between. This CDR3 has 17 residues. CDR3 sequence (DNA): TGTGCCAGCAGTGAATTCGGCGGGTCGAGCTCCTACAATGAGCAGTTCTTC. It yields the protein CASSEFGGSSSYNEQFF.

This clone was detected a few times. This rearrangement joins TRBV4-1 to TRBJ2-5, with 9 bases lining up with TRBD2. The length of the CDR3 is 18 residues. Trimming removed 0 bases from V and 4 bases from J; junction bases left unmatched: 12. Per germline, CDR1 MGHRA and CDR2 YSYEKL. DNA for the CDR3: TGCGCCAGCAGCCAAGATCGGCCTAGCGGGGCGACGGGAGAGACCCAGTACTTC. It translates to CASSQDRPSGATGETQYF.

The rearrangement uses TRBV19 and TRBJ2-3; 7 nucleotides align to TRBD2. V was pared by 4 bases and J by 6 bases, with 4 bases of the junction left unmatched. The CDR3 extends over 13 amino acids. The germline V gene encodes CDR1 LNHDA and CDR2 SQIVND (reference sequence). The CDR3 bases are TGTGCCAGTAGTAGAGCGGGGCCGGATACGCAGTATTTT. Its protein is CASSRAGPDTQYF.

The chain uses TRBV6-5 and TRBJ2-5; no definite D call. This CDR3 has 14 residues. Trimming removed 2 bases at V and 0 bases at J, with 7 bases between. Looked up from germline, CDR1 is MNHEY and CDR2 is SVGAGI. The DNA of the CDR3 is TGTGCCAGCAGTTACGCGTTCCACCAAGAGACCCAGTACTTC. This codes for CASSYAFHQETQYF.

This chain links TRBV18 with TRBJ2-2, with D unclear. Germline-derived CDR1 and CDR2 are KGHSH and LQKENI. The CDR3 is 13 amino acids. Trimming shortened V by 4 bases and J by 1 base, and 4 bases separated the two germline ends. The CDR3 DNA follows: TGTGCCAGCTCACAACAGAACACCGGGGAGCTGTTTTTT. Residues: CASSQQNTGELFF.

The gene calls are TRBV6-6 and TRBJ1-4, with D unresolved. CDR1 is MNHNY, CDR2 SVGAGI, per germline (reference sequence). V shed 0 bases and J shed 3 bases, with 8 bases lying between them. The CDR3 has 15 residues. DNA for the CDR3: TGTGCCAGCAGTTACTCGACCAGGCCTAATGAAAAACTGTTTTTT. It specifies CASSYSTRPNEKLFF.